Following are 29 T cell receptor beta chains from one sample sequenced in a study of beta chain features in type 1 diabetes. Since all of the isolated RNA was reverse transcribed, expressed TCRB transcripts were what got sequenced. Sequencing was performed with immunoSEQ multiplex PCR; in TCRdb, only in-frame clones are kept and a portion is missing. Among hundreds of thousands of clones listed, around 15% were seen once. Sequencing was performed on naive CD4+ T cells from blood. The receptors derive from a man aged 18 to 35 in good health.

The CDR3 loop is CASSLAGGRSLEQFF. Written as DNA, the CDR3 is TGTGCCAGCAGTTTAGCGGGAGGGCGGTCCCTCGAGCAGTTCTTC. This rearrangement joins TRBV6-5 to TRBJ2-1; 11 nucleotides agree with TRBD2. CDR1 MNHEY and CDR2 SVGAGI come from the germline V gene. V dropped 4 bases and J dropped 10; count of bases not matched to a gene: 9. CDR3 length: 15 amino acids.

This clone has just a few counts. The CDR3 is CASRGAGPPWYF. Written as DNA, the CDR3 is TGTGCCAGCAGGGGGGCGGGACCCCCGTGGTACTTC. The chain carries TRBV7-2 and TRBJ2-4; D may be TRBD1 or TRBD2 (6 bases each). Germline V gene data show CDR1 as SGHTA and CDR2 as FQGNSA. The CDR3 sequence is 12 residues long. V lost 6 bases, J lost 15 bases, and 18 bases lay in between.

The chain joins TRBV9 to TRBJ2-3, with D maybe TRBD1 (6 bases). V dropped 7 bases and J dropped 3 bases, with 18 bases sitting between them. The length of the CDR3 is 15 residues. CDR1 and CDR2 from the germline V gene are SGDLS and YYNGEE. CDR3 coding DNA: TGTGCCAGCGCAGGAACAGGGTTTTGGACAGATACGCAGTATTTT. Translated, it gives CASAGTGFWTDTQYF. Supplemented by reference TRBV9 and TRBJ2-3, the full variable domain reads DSGVTQTPKHLITATGQRVTLRCSPRSGDLSVYWYQQSLDQGLQFLIQYYNGEERAKGNILERFSAQQFPDLHSELNLSSLELGDSALYFCASAGTGFWTDTQYFGPGTRLTVL.

This clone appeared a few times. The chain links TRBV10-3 to TRBJ2-3, with 11 positions matching TRBD1. The germline gives CDR1 ENHRY, CDR2 SYGVKD. The J segment lost 2 bases and the V segment lost 6 bases, leaving 4 bases of the junction unmatched. This CDR3 contains 15 residues. CDR3 amino acids: CAISRDRGNTDTQYF. The CDR3 nucleotides are TGTGCCATCAGCCGGGACAGGGGGAACACAGATACGCAGTATTTT.

This clone was counted a few times. The chain recombines TRBV19 with TRBJ1-2; TRBD1 might be the D (5 bases). V was trimmed by 10 bases and J by 5 bases, leaving 20 bases between them. The germline CDR1 and CDR2 sequences are LNHDA and SQIVND (reference sequence). This CDR3 has 14 amino acids. CDR3 coding DNA: TGTGCCATTTACAGTGCCGGGACGGTTTATGGCTACACCTTC. It translates to CAIYSAGTVYGYTF.

The chain links TRBV5-1 to TRBJ2-2; D is perhaps TRBD1 (6 bases). Germline assignment: CDR1 SGHRS and CDR2 YFSETQ. V was clipped by 4 bases and J by 1 base, with 11 bases between them. The CDR3 covers 15 residues. CDR3 sequence: CASSLRGLNTGELFF. The CDR3, as DNA: TGCGCCAGCAGCCTCAGGGGTTTGAACACCGGGGAGCTGTTTTTT.

With regard to this clone: Other DNA sequences from this sample encode an identical CDR3 as well. This chain connects TRBV18 to TRBJ2-7; 8 bases match TRBD1. This CDR3 spans 13 amino acids. V was clipped by 6 bases and J by 6 bases; unmatched bases: 7. Germline CDR1 reads KGHSH; CDR2 reads LQKENI. The DNA for the CDR3 is TGTGCCAGCTCCCCGGACAGGGTTTCCGAGCAGTACTTC. As protein: CASSPDRVSEQYF.

The chain joins TRBV10-3 to TRBJ2-3; the match to TRBD2 covers 11 bases. Trimming cost V 7 bases and J 5 bases; bases outside gene matches: 5. This CDR3 is built from 14 residues. The germline gives CDR1 ENHRY, CDR2 SYGVKD. The CDR3 spells CAITSGGREDTQYF. Here the CDR3 DNA reads TGTGCCATCACTAGCGGGGGGCGTGAAGATACGCAGTATTTT.

This clone came up a few times. The V call is TRBV28, the J call TRBJ2-5, with a possible D match to TRBD1 (6 bases). Deletions cut 8 bases from V and 2 bases from J, with 24 bases between. Germline CDR1 is MDHEN and CDR2 is SYDVKM. This CDR3 contains 17 residues. CDR3 sequence: CASPPRDTFYGQETQYF. CDR3 DNA: TGTGCCAGCCCCCCCCGGGACACCTTCTATGGGCAAGAGACCCAGTACTTC.

This chain's CDR3 is CASSLILGTTNYGYTF. CDR3 nucleotides: TGCGCCAGCAGCCTCATCTTGGGGACAACCAACTATGGCTACACCTTC. The chain links TRBV5-1 to TRBJ1-2; D possibly corresponds to TRBD1 (6 bases). There are 16 residues in the CDR3. Per germline, CDR1 SGHRS and CDR2 YFSETQ. V was clipped by 4 bases and J by 2 bases, with 18 bases between them.

This clone was detected only a few times. This sequence joins TRBV21-1 and TRBJ2-2. TRBV21-1 is classified as a pseudogene. The CDR3 extends over 16 amino acids. DNA for the CDR3: TGTGCCAGCAGCCCCCGGCATTATGCGAACACCGGGGAGCTGTTTTTT. It translates to CASSPRHYANTGELFF.

The J gene is TRBJ2-1, the V gene TRBV29-1, with 10 bases matching TRBD1. The germline V gene has CDR1 SQVTM and CDR2 ANQGSEA. V trimming: 5 bases; J trimming: 7 bases; junction bases outside the gene matches: 5. The CDR3 runs 13 residues. This CDR3 reads CSVTGTGANEQFF. The DNA of the CDR3 is TGCAGCGTTACCGGGACAGGGGCGAATGAGCAGTTCTTC.

V is TRBV7-3 and J is TRBJ2-2, with D possibly matching TRBD2 (6 bases). Trimming left V 3 bases short and J 2 bases short, with 13 bases between. Germline V gene data show CDR1 as SGHTA and CDR2 as FQGTGA. This CDR3 is built from 16 residues. CDR3 protein: CASSLTGTFNTGELFF. CDR3 DNA sequence: TGTGCCAGCAGCTTGACCGGGACTTTTAACACCGGGGAGCTGTTTTTT.

The CDR3 nucleotides read TGTGCCAGCACCCCCAGGAGGAGCGGGGGGGCGGAGACCCAGTACTTC. Translated: CASTPRRSGGAETQYF. The chain employs TRBV7-2 and TRBJ2-5; 10 bases line up with TRBD2. The CDR3 loop spans 16 amino acids. Germline CDR1 reads SGHTA; CDR2 reads FQGNSA. Losses at the gene ends were 7 bases for V and 5 bases for J; bases not matched to a gene: 13.

This rearrangement joins TRBV19 to TRBJ2-1, with D possibly matching TRBD2 (6 bases). Trimming took 3 bases from V and 4 from J, leaving 10 bases between them. CDR3 length: 14 amino acids. The V gene's germline CDR1 is LNHDA and CDR2 SQIVND (reference sequence). CDR3 region: CASSMGGTYNEQFF. In DNA, the CDR3 is TGTGCCAGTAGTATGGGGGGAACTTACAATGAGCAGTTCTTC.

This clone came up once. The chain recombines TRBV28 with TRBJ2-1; maybe TRBD1 (6 bases). Per the germline V gene, CDR1 is MDHEN and CDR2 is SYDVKM. The CDR3 is 19 amino acids. The V end was cut by 2 bases, the J end by 8 bases, with 28 bases between. The CDR3: CASSLGTRGGWKRFDEQFF. CDR3 in DNA: TGTGCCAGCAGTTTAGGGACCCGAGGGGGATGGAAAAGGTTTGATGAGCAGTTCTTC.

The V gene is TRBV12-5, the J gene TRBJ2-5; possibly TRBD1 for D (6 bases). The CDR3 is 18 amino acids. Deletions cut 1 base from V and 1 base from J, with 19 bases between. Germline assignment: CDR1 LGHNT and CDR2 FRNRAP. This CDR3 reads CASGLGAKQGNLQETQYF. The CDR3 coding sequence is TGTGCTAGTGGTTTGGGAGCAAAGCAGGGGAACCTCCAAGAGACCCAGTACTTC.

The chain couples TRBV4-2 to TRBJ2-5; no definite D call. There are 14 residues in the CDR3. The germline V gene encodes CDR1 LGHNA and CDR2 YNFKEQ. V lost 3 bases and J 0 bases, leaving 8 bases between the germline ends. CDR3 sequence (DNA): TGTGCCAGCAGCCATCAGAGCTACCAAGAGACCCAGTACTTC. Its translation: CASSHQSYQETQYF.

This chain uses TRBV6-6 with TRBJ2-7; TRBD2 is a possible D gene (5 bases). The germline V gene has CDR1 MNHNY and CDR2 SVGAGI (reference sequence). The V end was cut by 2 bases, the J end by 0 bases, with 14 bases between. CDR3 length: 16 residues. Written as DNA, the CDR3 is TGTGCCAGCAGTTACCTCGGACTCTCGAGCTCCTACGAGCAGTACTTC. This gives the protein CASSYLGLSSSYEQYF.

This clone was picked up a small number of times. This sequence joins TRBV5-1 and TRBJ2-7; 8 bases map to TRBD2. Germline lookup yields CDR1 SGHRS and CDR2 YFSETQ. V lost 5 bases and J lost 1; bases outside the gene matches: 8. The CDR3 loop spans 15 amino acids. CDR3 loop: CASRRPGGESYEQYF. CDR3 coding DNA: TGCGCCAGCAGACGTCCGGGAGGGGAATCCTACGAGCAGTACTTC.

This clone has just a few counts. The CDR3 DNA is TGTGCCAGCAGACAGGTTTCAACCTACGAGCAGTACTTC. Residues: CASRQVSTYEQYF. J is TRBJ2-7 and V is TRBV11-2; the D gene is possibly TRBD1 (5 bases). Trimming took 6 bases from V and 2 from J, leaving 11 bases between them. Germline V gene lookup returns CDR1 SGHAT and CDR2 FQNNGV. This CDR3 has 13 amino acids.

The table lists this clone with a few counts. The chain is built from TRBV7-2 and TRBJ2-6, with no clear D. V was pared by 4 bases and J by 0 bases, with 13 bases between. Germline loops: CDR1 SGHTA, CDR2 FQGNSA. CDR3 size: 17 residues. Written as DNA, the CDR3 is TGTGCCAGCAGCTCCCCCGTCCGGTCCTCTGGGGCCAACGTCCTGACTTTC. It specifies CASSSPVRSSGANVLTF. Based on the CDR3 plus reference TRBV7-2 and TRBJ2-6, the full variable domain is GAGVSQSPSNKVTEKGKDVELRCDPISGHTALYWYRQSLGQGLEFLIYFQGNSAPDKSGLPSDRFSAERTGGSVSTLTIQRTQQEDSAVYLCASSSPVRSSGANVLTFGAGSRLTVL.

This chain uses TRBV7-2 with TRBJ2-7; 9 bases match TRBD1. V lost 6 bases to trimming and J lost 3 bases; unmatched junction nucleotides: 9. The CDR3 covers 15 residues. CDR1 SGHTA and CDR2 FQGNSA come from the germline V gene. DNA of the CDR3: TGTGCCAGCAGATATATGGGACAGGGACGCTACGAGCAGTACTTC. Its protein product is CASRYMGQGRYEQYF.

This clone was found a few times. This chain uses TRBV6-5 with TRBJ2-1; 9 nucleotides align to TRBD1. Germline lookup yields CDR1 MNHEY and CDR2 SVGAGI. V shed 2 bases and J 6 bases; nucleotides not matched to a gene: 8. The CDR3 is 16 amino acids. The CDR3 DNA reads TGTGCCAGCAGTTACCCGCCTGGGACAGGGAGCAATGAGCAGTTCTTC. Translated: CASSYPPGTGSNEQFF.

This clone has a handful of counts. The rearrangement links TRBV7-2 to TRBJ2-7; 8 positions match TRBD1. CDR1 SGHTA and CDR2 FQGNSA come from the germline V gene. This CDR3 is 14 amino acids long. V shed 4 bases and J 5 bases; nucleotides not matched to a gene: 7. For the CDR3, the DNA is TGTGCCAGCAGCTCGGACAGGGTTACGGACGAGCAGTACTTC. Amino acids: CASSSDRVTDEQYF.

This clone was seen only a few times. The genes are TRBV4-3 and TRBJ2-2, with 8 bases fitting TRBD1. The CDR3 contains 17 residues. CDR1 is LGHNA, CDR2 YSLEER, per germline. V lost 0 bases and J lost 3; bases outside the gene matches: 6. This CDR3 reads CASSQDRGRPHTGELFF. Here the CDR3 DNA reads TGCGCCAGCAGCCAAGACAGGGGGCGTCCTCACACCGGGGAGCTGTTTTTT.

This sequence joins TRBV28 and TRBJ1-2, with 8 bases that match TRBD1. The CDR3 spans 16 residues. Germline V gene sequence: CDR1 MDHEN, CDR2 SYDVKM. V dropped 1 base and J dropped 1; count of bases not matched to a gene: 5. CDR3 loop: CASSLSATGVNYGYTF. DNA for the CDR3: TGTGCCAGCAGTTTATCCGCGACAGGGGTTAACTATGGCTACACCTTC.

The chain uses TRBV6-1 and TRBJ1-2; D call uncertain. The CDR3 is made up of 14 amino acids. The ends were cut back, 1 base at V and 6 bases at J, with 12 bases in the middle. Germline CDR1 is MNHNS and CDR2 is SASEGT. CDR3 region: CASSEVGRVDGYTF. The DNA of the CDR3 is TGTGCCAGCAGTGAAGTAGGTAGGGTGGATGGCTACACCTTC.

The chain recombines TRBV25-1 with TRBJ1-5; no reliable D call. Germline CDR1 MGHDK, CDR2 SYGVNS. The CDR3 is 13 residues long. The ends were cut back, 4 bases at V and 7 bases at J, with 11 bases in the middle. DNA for the CDR3: TGTGCCAGCAGTGGTAATAAGGAACAGCCCCAGCATTTT. Amino acid sequence: CASSGNKEQPQHF. The entire variable domain, with the rest obtained from reference TRBV25-1 and TRBJ1-5, is as follows: EADIYQTPRYLVIGTGKKITLECSQTMGHDKMYWYQQDPGMELHLIHYSYGVNSTEKGDLSSESTVSRIRTEHFPLTLESARPSHTSQYLCASSGNKEQPQHFGDGTRLSIL.